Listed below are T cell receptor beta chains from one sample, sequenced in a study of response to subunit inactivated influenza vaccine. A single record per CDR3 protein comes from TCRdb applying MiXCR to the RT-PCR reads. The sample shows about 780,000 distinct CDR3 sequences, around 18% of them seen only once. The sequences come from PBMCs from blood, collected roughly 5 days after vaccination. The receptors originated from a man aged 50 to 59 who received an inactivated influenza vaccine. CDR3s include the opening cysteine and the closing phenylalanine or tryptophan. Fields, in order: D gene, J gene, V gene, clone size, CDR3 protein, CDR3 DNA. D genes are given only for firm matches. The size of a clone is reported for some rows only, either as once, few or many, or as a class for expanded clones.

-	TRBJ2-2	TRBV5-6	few	CASSPGHNTGELFF	TGTGCCAGCAGCCCTGGACACAACACCGGGGAGCTGTTTTTT
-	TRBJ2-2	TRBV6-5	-	CASSYFKGAGELFF	TGTGCCAGCAGTTACTTTAAGGGGGCCGGGGAGCTGTTTTTT
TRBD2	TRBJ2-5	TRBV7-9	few	CASSSRLAAYQETQYF	TGTGCCAGCAGCTCGAGACTAGCAGCGTACCAAGAGACCCAGTACTTC
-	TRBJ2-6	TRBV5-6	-	CASSPTASRSGANVLTF	TGTGCCAGCAGCCCGACGGCCTCCCGCTCTGGGGCCAACGTCCTGACTTTC
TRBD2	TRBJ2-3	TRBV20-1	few	CSARVGSGGAFDTQYF	TGCAGTGCTAGAGTCGGTAGCGGGGGGGCCTTCGATACGCAGTATTTT
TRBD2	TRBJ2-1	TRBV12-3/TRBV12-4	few	CASSFLTLAGRTCEQFF	TGTGCCAGCAGTTTCCTAACTCTAGCGGGGCGAACTTGTGAGCAGTTCTTC
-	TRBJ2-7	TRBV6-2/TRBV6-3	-	CASSQDTAYEQYF	TGTGCCAGCAGCCAGGACACCGCCTACGAGCAGTACTTC
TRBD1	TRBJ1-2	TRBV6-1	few	CASMRQGKGFYYGYTF	TGTGCCAGCATGCGACAGGGTAAAGGTTTTTACTATGGCTACACCTTC
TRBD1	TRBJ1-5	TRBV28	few	CASLSGTGDQPQHF	TGTGCCAGCTTATCCGGGACAGGGGATCAGCCCCAGCATTTT
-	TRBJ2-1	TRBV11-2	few	CASSLGLGPLFF	TGTGCCAGCAGCTTAGGCTTGGGACCTCTATTCTTC
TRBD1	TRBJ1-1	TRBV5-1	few	CASSVEGQPNTEAFF	TGCGCCAGCAGCGTGGAGGGACAGCCGAACACTGAAGCTTTCTTT
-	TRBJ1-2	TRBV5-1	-	CASSTSYHGYTF	TGCGCCAGCAGCACTTCTTACCATGGCTACACCTTC
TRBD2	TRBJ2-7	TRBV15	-	CATSRGSGGSYEQYF	TGTGCCACCAGCAGAGGTAGCGGGGGTTCCTACGAGCAGTACTTC
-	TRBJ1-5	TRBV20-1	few	CSARDPGQINNQPQHF	TGCAGTGCTAGAGACCCGGGACAAATAAACAATCAGCCCCAGCATTTT
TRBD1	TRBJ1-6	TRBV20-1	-	CSARDYSGGGSPLHF	TGCAGTGCTAGAGATTATTCAGGGGGTGGTTCACCCCTCCACTTT
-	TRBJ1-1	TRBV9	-	CASSVDSHGDTEAFF	TGTGCCAGCAGCGTGGACAGCCACGGGGACACTGAAGCTTTCTTT
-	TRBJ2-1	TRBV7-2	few	CASSPPGGLVQFF	TGTGCCAGCAGCCCCCCGGGGGGCTTAGTGCAGTTCTTC
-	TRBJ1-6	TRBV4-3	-	CASSQDSRENSPLHF	TGCGCCAGCAGCCAAGATTCCAGGGAGAATTCACCCCTCCACTTT
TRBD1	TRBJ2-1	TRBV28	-	CASSGQDRYYNEQFF	TGTGCCAGCAGTGGCCAGGACAGGTACTACAATGAGCAGTTCTTC
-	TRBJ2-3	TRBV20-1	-	CRCGTTDTQYF	TGCAGATGCGGGACCACAGATACGCAGTATTTT
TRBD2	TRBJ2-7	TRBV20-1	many	CSATGLAGWSSYEQYF	TGCAGTGCTACTGGACTAGCGGGTTGGAGCTCCTACGAGCAGTACTTC
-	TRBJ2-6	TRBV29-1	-	CSVAESGANVLTF	TGCAGCGTTGCAGAGTCTGGGGCCAACGTCCTGACTTTC
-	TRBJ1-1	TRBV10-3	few	CAISEPLAGTEAFF	TGTGCCATCAGTGAGCCCCTCGCAGGGACTGAAGCTTTCTTT
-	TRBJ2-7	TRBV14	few	CASSQGRTFQASYEQYF	TGTGCCAGCAGCCAAGGACGGACATTTCAGGCCTCCTACGAGCAGTACTTC
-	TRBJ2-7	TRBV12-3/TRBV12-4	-	CASSPHLNKQYF	TGTGCCAGCAGCCCCCACTTGAATAAGCAGTACTTC
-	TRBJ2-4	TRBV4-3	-	CASSQGPLEGNIQYF	TGCGCCAGCAGCCAAGGGCCCTTAGAAGGGAACATTCAGTACTTC
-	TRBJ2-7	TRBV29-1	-	CSVVKFTGRGAYEQYF	TGCAGCGTTGTCAAATTCACAGGGAGAGGGGCCTACGAGCAGTACTTC
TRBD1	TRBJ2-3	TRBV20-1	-	CSATGTGIFTQYF	TGCAGTGCTACCGGGACAGGGATCTTTACGCAGTATTTT
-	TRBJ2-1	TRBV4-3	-	CASSQDADLSYNEQFF	TGCGCCAGCAGCCAAGATGCGGACCTTTCCTACAATGAGCAGTTCTTC
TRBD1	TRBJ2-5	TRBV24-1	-	CATSDGDRRGTETQYF	TGTGCCACCAGTGATGGGGACAGACGAGGGACGGAGACCCAGTACTTC
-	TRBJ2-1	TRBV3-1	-	CASTLRGGPNEQFF	TGTGCCAGCACCCTGAGGGGGGGCCCCAATGAGCAGTTCTTC
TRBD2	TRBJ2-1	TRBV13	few	CASSSGLAGGLSSYNEQFF	TGTGCCAGCAGCTCAGGACTAGCGGGAGGTCTTAGCTCCTACAATGAGCAGTTCTTC